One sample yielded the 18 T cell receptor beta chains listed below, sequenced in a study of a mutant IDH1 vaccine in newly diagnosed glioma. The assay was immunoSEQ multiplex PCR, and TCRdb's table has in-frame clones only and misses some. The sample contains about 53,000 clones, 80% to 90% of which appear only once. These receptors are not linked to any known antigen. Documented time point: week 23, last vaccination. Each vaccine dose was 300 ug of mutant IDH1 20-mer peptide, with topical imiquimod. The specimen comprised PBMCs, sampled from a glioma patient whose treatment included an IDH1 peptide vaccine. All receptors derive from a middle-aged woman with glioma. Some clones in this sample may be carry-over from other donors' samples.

Written as DNA, the CDR3 is TGTGCCAGTAGTATAGATCAGGACCTGGGCGGGGAGCTGTTTTTT. Translating gives CASSIDQDLGGELFF. The rearrangement joins TRBV19 to TRBJ2-2, with D uncertain. The CDR3 consists of 15 residues. Germline V gene lookup returns CDR1 LNHDA and CDR2 SQIVND (reference sequence). V lost 0 bases to trimming and J lost 7 bases, with 12 bases between them.

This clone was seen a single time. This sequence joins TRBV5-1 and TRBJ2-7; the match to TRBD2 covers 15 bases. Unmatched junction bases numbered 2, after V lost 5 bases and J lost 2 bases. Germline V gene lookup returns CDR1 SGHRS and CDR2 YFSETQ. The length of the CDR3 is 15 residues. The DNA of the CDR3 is TGCGCCAGCAGTCGGACTAGCGGGGGGGCCTACGAGCAGTACTTC. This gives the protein CASSRTSGGAYEQYF.

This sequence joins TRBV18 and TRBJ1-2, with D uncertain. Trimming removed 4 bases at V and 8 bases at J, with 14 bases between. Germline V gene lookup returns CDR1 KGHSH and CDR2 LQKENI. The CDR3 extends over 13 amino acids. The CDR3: CASSLDGTLGYTF. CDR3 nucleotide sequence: TGTGCCAGCTCACTGGACGGAACGCTGGGCTACACCTTC. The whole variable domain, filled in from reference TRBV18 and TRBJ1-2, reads NAGVMQNPRHLVRRRGQEARLRCSPMKGHSHVYWYRQLPEEGLKFMVYLQKENIIDESGMPKERFSAEFPKEGPSILRIQQVVRGDSAAYFCASSLDGTLGYTFGSGTRLTVV.

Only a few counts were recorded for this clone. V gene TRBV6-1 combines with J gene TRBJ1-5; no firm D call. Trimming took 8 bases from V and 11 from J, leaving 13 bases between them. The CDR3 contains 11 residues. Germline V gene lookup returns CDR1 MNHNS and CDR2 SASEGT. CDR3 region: CASPMIVTQHF. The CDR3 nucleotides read TGTGCCAGCCCCATGATAGTAACCCAGCATTTT.

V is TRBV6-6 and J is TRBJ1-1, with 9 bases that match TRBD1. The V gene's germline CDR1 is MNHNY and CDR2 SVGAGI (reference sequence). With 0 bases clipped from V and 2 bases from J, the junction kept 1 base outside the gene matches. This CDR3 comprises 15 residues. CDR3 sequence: CASSYSGQGNTEAFF. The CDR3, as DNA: TGTGCCAGCAGTTACTCGGGACAGGGCAACACTGAAGCTTTCTTT.

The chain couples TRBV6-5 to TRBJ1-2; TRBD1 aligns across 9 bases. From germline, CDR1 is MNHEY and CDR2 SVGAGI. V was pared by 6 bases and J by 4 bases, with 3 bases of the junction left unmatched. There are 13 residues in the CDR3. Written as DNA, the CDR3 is TGTGCCAGCAGACGACAGGGGGGCTATGGCTACACCTTC. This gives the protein CASRRQGGYGYTF.

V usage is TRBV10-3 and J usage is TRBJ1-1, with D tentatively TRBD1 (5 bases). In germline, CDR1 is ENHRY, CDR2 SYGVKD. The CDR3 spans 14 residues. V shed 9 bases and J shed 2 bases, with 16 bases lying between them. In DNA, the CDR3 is TGTGCCATTCAGGGACGCCGGGGTAACACTGAAGCTTTCTTT. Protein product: CAIQGRRGNTEAFF.

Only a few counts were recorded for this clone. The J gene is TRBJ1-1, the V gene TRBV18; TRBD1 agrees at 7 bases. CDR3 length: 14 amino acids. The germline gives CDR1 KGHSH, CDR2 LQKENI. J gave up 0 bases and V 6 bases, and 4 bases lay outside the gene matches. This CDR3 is CASSPGQLNTEAFF. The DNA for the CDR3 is TGTGCCAGCTCCCCGGGACAGCTGAACACTGAAGCTTTCTTT.

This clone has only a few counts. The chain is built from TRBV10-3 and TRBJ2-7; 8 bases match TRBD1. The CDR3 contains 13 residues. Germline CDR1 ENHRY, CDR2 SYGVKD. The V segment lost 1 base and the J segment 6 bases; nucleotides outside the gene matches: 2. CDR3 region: CAISELQGGEQYF. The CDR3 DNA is TGTGCCATCAGTGAGTTACAGGGGGGCGAGCAGTACTTC.

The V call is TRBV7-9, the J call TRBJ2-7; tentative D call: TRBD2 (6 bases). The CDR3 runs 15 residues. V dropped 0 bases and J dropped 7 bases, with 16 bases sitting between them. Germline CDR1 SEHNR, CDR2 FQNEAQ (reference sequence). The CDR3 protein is CASSLATPGLGEQYF. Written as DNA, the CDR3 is TGTGCCAGCAGCTTAGCGACCCCGGGACTCGGGGAGCAGTACTTC.

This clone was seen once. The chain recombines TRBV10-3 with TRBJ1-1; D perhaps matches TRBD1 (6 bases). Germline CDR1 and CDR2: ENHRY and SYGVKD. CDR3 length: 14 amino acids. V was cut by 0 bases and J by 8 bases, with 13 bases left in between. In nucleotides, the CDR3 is TGTGCCATCAGTGAGTCGTCCCACCAGGGGGAAGCTTTCTTT. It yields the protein CAISESSHQGEAFF.

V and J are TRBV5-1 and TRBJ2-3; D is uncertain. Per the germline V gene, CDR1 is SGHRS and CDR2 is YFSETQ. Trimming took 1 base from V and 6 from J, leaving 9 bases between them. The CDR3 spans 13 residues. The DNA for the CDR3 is TGCGCCAGCAGCTTGATGTTAGAGGATACGCAGTATTTT. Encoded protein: CASSLMLEDTQYF.

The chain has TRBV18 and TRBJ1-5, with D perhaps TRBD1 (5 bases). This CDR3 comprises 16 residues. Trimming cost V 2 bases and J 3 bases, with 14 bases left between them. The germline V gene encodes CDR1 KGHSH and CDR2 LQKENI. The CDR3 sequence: CASSPTGVGNNQPQHF. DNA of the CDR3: TGTGCCAGCTCACCAACAGGAGTAGGAAACAATCAGCCCCAGCATTTT.

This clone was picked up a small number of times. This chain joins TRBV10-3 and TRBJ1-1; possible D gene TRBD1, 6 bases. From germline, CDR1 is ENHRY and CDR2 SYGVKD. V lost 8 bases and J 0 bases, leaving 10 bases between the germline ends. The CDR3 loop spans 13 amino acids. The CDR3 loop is CAIGGGVNTEAFF. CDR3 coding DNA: TGTGCCATCGGAGGGGGGGTGAACACTGAAGCTTTCTTT.

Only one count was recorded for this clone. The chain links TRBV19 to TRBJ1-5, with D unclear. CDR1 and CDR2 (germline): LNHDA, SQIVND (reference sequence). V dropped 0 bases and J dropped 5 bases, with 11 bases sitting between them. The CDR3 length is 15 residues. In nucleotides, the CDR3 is TGTGCCAGTAGTATAGATTCGGGCGCGGATCAGCCCCAGCATTTT. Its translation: CASSIDSGADQPQHF.

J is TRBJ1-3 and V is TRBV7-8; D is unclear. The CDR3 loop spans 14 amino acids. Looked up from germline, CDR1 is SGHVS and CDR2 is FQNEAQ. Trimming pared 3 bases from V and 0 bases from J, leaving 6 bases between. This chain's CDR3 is CASSFRDSGNTIYF. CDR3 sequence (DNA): TGTGCCAGCAGCTTCCGGGACTCTGGAAACACCATATATTTT.

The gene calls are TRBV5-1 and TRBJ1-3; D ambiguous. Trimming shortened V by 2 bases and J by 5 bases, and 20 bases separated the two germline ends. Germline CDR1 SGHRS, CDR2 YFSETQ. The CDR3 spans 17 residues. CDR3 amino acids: CASSLNPGNFARNTIYF. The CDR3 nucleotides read TGCGCCAGCAGCTTAAACCCGGGGAACTTTGCCAGAAACACCATATATTTT.

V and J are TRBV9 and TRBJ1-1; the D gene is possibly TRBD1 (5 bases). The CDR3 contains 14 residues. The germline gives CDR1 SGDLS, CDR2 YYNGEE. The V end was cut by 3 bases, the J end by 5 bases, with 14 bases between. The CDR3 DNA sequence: TGTGCCAGCAGCGAGGGGCTCGGGTTGACTGAAGCTTTCTTT. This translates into CASSEGLGLTEAFF.